The 9 T cell receptor beta chains presented below share a single source sample, sequenced in a study of blood T cells in healthy people across ages. Combining a sample-barcoded 5' primer with a J-beta primer mix, a second PCR ran for roughly 7 to 11 cycles. TCRdb re-derived calls from the 5' RACE reads in MiXCR, one entry per CDR3 protein. The sample lists about 900,000 distinct CDR3 sequences; under 50% were seen once. Sequencing was carried out using blood. The receptors stem from a man aged 25 to 40 in good health.

This clonotype was observed a handful of times. This chain connects TRBV2 to TRBJ2-3, with TRBD2 matching over 11 bases. The V and J ends lost 6 bases and 0 bases, in that order; junction bases with no gene match: 2. In germline, CDR1 is SNHLY, CDR2 FYNNEI. The CDR3 sequence is 15 residues long. This chain's CDR3 is CASRRLAGSTDTQYF. CDR3 in DNA: TGTGCCAGCAGGAGACTAGCGGGGAGCACAGATACGCAGTATTTT.

This clonotype was counted a few times. This sequence joins TRBV4-2 and TRBJ2-3; D is perhaps TRBD2 (5 bases). Per germline, CDR1 LGHNA and CDR2 YNFKEQ. This CDR3 contains 15 residues. Deletions cut 0 bases from V and 1 base from J, with 8 bases between. CDR3 in DNA: TGTGCCAGCAGCCAAGACCTAGCCCGCACAGATACGCAGTATTTT. It encodes CASSQDLARTDTQYF.

The CDR3: CASSYSRTSGSTDTQYF. DNA of the CDR3: TGTGCCAGCAGTTACTCAAGGACTAGCGGTAGCACAGATACGCAGTATTTT. V and J are TRBV6-6 and TRBJ2-3; 10 nucleotides agree with TRBD2. The CDR3 is 17 residues long. Trimming at V came to 0 bases and at J to 0 bases, leaving 3 bases not matched to a gene. Germline-derived CDR1 and CDR2 are MNHNY and SVGAGI (reference sequence).

This clonotype was counted a single time. The chain employs TRBV6-2 or TRBV6-3 and TRBJ2-2; unclear D gene. From germline, CDR1 is MNHEY and CDR2 SVGEGT. The V end lost 4 bases, the J end lost 1 base, and 7 bases lay between the germline ends. This CDR3 spans 14 amino acids. The CDR3 coding sequence is TGTGCCAGCAGTTCTTTTCAGAACACCGGGGAGCTGTTTTTT. Amino acid sequence: CASSSFQNTGELFF.

The chain has TRBV4-1 and TRBJ2-1; D is ambiguous. This CDR3 has 16 amino acids. The V and J ends lost 2 bases and 0 bases respectively, with 11 bases between them. From germline, CDR1 is MGHRA and CDR2 YSYEKL. CDR3 bases: TGCGCCAGCAGCCAACCCGACCTGAGCTCCTACAATGAGCAGTTCTTC. Its protein product is CASSQPDLSSYNEQFF.

The chain recombines TRBV20-1 with TRBJ1-6; TRBD1 is a possible D gene (5 bases). Germline V gene lookup returns CDR1 DFQATT and CDR2 SNEGSKA (reference sequence). The CDR3 has 12 residues. V lost 6 bases, J lost 14 bases, and 17 bases lay in between. DNA of the CDR3: TGCAGTGCGAAACTTAACGGGGGAACCCTCCACTTT. It yields the protein CSAKLNGGTLHF.

This clonotype has ten or more counts. A junction boundary mismatches the germline segment, possibly from a read error. The chain carries TRBV12-3 or TRBV12-4 and TRBJ1-4; 7 bases fit TRBD1. The CDR3 spans 14 residues. The DNA of the CDR3 is TGTGCCAGCAGCTTAGACAGGGTTAATGAAAAACTGTTTTTT. Its protein product is CASSLDRVNEKLFF.

This clonotype showed up just once. The CDR3 spells CATSDITKDTGELFF. CDR3 sequence (DNA): TGTGCCACCAGTGATATCACTAAGGACACCGGGGAGCTGTTTTTT. The chain recombines TRBV24-1 with TRBJ2-2; D is ambiguous. The CDR3 is 15 residues long. Germline V lookup: CDR1 KGHDR, CDR2 SFDVKD. Trimming shortened V by 3 bases and J by 3 bases, and 10 bases separated the two germline ends.

This clonotype was seen only a few times. V usage is TRBV27 and J usage is TRBJ2-7; either TRBD1 or TRBD2 may supply D (6 bases each). The germline V and J ends were trimmed by 4 bases and 6 bases, with 13 bases remaining between them. Germline values: CDR1 MNHEY, CDR2 SMNVEV (reference sequence). The CDR3 sequence is 13 residues long. The CDR3 sequence is CASSYPGGREQYF. The CDR3, as DNA: TGTGCCAGCAGTTACCCTGGGGGGCGCGAGCAGTACTTC.